The 3 T cell receptor beta chains given below trace back to one sample, sequenced in a study of CD8+CD57+ T cells in acquired aplastic anemia. CD8+CD57+ cell expansion, shown by flow cytometry, had occurred in the patients selected for sequencing. TCR beta VDJ and CDR3 were profiled, and genomic DNA was the template. TCRdb used MiXCR to reprocess the reads, holding one entry per CDR3 protein. The repertoire includes about 160,000 distinct CDR3 sequences, about two thirds of them detected once, and 45% to 60% sits in the top ten. The sequencing input was sorted CD4+, CD8+, or CD8+CD57+ T cells (not recorded which) from PBMCs. These receptors came from a human donor with aplastic anemia.

The chain carries TRBV7-9 and TRBJ2-7, with 9 bases that match TRBD1. The J segment lost 4 bases and the V segment lost 5 bases, leaving 6 bases of the junction unmatched. The CDR3 has 14 amino acids. Germline values: CDR1 SEHNR, CDR2 FQNEAQ (reference sequence). CDR3 residues: CASSGQGKSYEQYF. CDR3 DNA sequence: TGTGCCAGCAGCGGACAGGGGAAATCTTACGAGCAGTACTTC.

V and J are TRBV19 and TRBJ1-5; 7 bases fit TRBD1. This CDR3 is 14 amino acids long. The V segment lost 6 bases and the J segment 9 bases; nucleotides outside the gene matches: 11. Germline V lookup: CDR1 LNHDA, CDR2 SQIVND (reference sequence). The CDR3 sequence is CASSRDSPVGPQHF. The CDR3 nucleotides read TGTGCCAGTAGCCGGGACAGTCCGGTCGGGCCCCAGCATTTT.

For this clonotype: A much larger clone sits a single nucleotide away, making a read error possible. CDR3 bases: TGTGCCAGCAGTGAGGGACTAGCGGGCGAGCAGTACTTC. Its translation: CASSEGLAGEQYF. The chain links TRBV2 to TRBJ2-7, with 12 bases aligning to TRBD2. CDR3 length: 13 amino acids. Germline V CDR1 and CDR2: SNHLY, FYNNEI. After removal of 3 bases from V and 6 bases from J, the junction contained 0 bases not matched to a gene.